These 29 T cell receptor beta chains share one sample of origin, sequenced in a study of cytomegalovirus exposure and HLA in healthy donors. PCR used 60 Vbeta primers and 13 Jbeta primers. Method: immunoSEQ multiplex PCR; TCRdb's copy keeps in-frame clones and lacks some. The sample has about 190,000 clones; roughly 73% are singletons. The sample comprised PBMCs. All receptors come from a woman in her 30s in good health and CMV-seropositive.

This rearrangement joins TRBV10-3 to TRBJ2-1; the match to TRBD2 covers 11 bases. Losses at the gene ends were 5 bases for V and 0 bases for J; bases not matched to a gene: 3. The germline V gene has CDR1 ENHRY and CDR2 SYGVKD. This CDR3 spans 16 amino acids. The CDR3 sequence: CAISITSGSSYNEQFF. DNA for the CDR3: TGTGCCATCAGTATTACTAGCGGGAGCTCCTACAATGAGCAGTTCTTC.

This clone was seen more than once but under ten times. CDR3 bases: TGTGCCAGCAGCTTGGGACTTAGCAATCAGCCCCAGCATTTT. The encoded protein is CASSLGLSNQPQHF. V usage is TRBV5-8 and J usage is TRBJ1-5, with D unclear. The CDR3 spans 14 residues. Germline CDR1 reads SGHTS; CDR2 reads YDEGEE. Trimming stripped 0 bases from V and 0 bases from J, with 4 bases between.

The table lists this clone with a few counts. V gene TRBV11-2 combines with J gene TRBJ2-5; maybe TRBD1 (6 bases). The DNA end favors TRBJ2-7, so the J call may be wrong. Germline assignment: CDR1 SGHAT and CDR2 FQNNGV. The CDR3 extends over 14 amino acids. CDR3 amino acids: CASSSNRESYEQYF. CDR3 sequence (DNA): TGTGCCAGCAGCTCAAACAGGGAATCCTACGAGCAGTACTTC.

V usage is TRBV6-1 and J usage is TRBJ1-5, with TRBD1 matching over 9 bases. The junction had 4 bases not matched to a gene; V was cut back by 6 bases and J by 1 base. CDR1 is MNHNS, CDR2 SASEGT, per germline. The CDR3 runs 15 residues. CDR3 residues: CASRQGTGSNQPQHF. The CDR3 nucleotides are TGTGCCAGCAGGCAAGGGACAGGGAGCAATCAGCCCCAGCATTTT.

This chain joins TRBV19 and TRBJ2-7; 7 bases are shared with TRBD1. CDR1 is LNHDA, CDR2 SQIVND, per germline (reference sequence). The CDR3 covers 16 residues. The J segment lost 4 bases and the V segment lost 5 bases, leaving 14 bases of the junction unmatched. The CDR3 here is CASSDGGHRGLYEQYF. The CDR3 DNA is TGTGCCAGTAGTGATGGAGGCCACAGGGGCCTTTACGAGCAGTACTTC.

This clone was picked up one time. The V gene is TRBV6-5, the J gene TRBJ2-7, with a possible D match to TRBD1 (5 bases). The CDR3 has 13 residues. V gave up 4 bases and J gave up 1 base, with 8 bases separating them. Germline V CDR1 and CDR2: MNHEY, SVGAGI. CDR3 DNA: TGTGCCAGCAGTTCCCGACAGTCCTACGAGCAGTACTTC. Protein sequence: CASSSRQSYEQYF.

This chain connects TRBV18 to TRBJ1-2; 8 bases agree with TRBD1. The germline CDR1 and CDR2 sequences are KGHSH and LQKENI. The CDR3 has 14 amino acids. Trimming took 4 bases from V and 3 from J; bases not matched to a gene: 4. The DNA for the CDR3 is TGTGCCAGCTCACAAGGACAGGGAGACTATGGCTACACCTTC. Amino acid sequence: CASSQGQGDYGYTF.

This clone was seen once. The chain carries TRBV15 and TRBJ2-1; the match to TRBD1 covers 7 bases. V lost 1 base, J lost 8 bases, and 8 bases stayed unmatched. From germline, CDR1 is LNHNV and CDR2 YYDKDF (reference sequence). CDR3 length equals 15 residues. This CDR3 is CATSRALQGVYEQFF. The CDR3 nucleotides read TGTGCCACCAGCAGAGCTCTCCAGGGGGTCTATGAGCAGTTCTTC.

About this clone: This same CDR3 is encoded by further DNA sequences in the sample. This chain joins TRBV9 and TRBJ2-5; 8 nucleotides match TRBD2. This CDR3 contains 15 residues. Germline V gene sequence: CDR1 SGDLS, CDR2 YYNGEE. J lost 4 bases, V lost 1 base, and 6 bases had no gene match. The CDR3 DNA reads as TGTGCCAGCAGCGTAACGGGGGGGCCGGGAGAGACCCAGTACTTC. Its translation is CASSVTGGPGETQYF.

The V and J genes are TRBV27 and TRBJ1-5, with TRBD1 matching 7 bases. Per germline, CDR1 MNHEY and CDR2 SMNVEV (reference sequence). This CDR3 comprises 14 residues. Trimming at V came to 4 bases and at J to 5 bases, leaving 5 bases not matched to a gene. The DNA of the CDR3 is TGTGCCAGCAGTTCTGACAGGGTGGATCAGCCCCAGCATTTT. Translating it yields CASSSDRVDQPQHF.

This clone was seen a single time. The rearrangement uses TRBV30 and TRBJ2-2; D is perhaps TRBD1 (5 bases). The CDR3 contains 13 residues. Trimming cost V 3 bases and J 9 bases, with 14 bases left between them. Germline-derived CDR1 and CDR2 are GTSNPN and SVGIG (reference sequence). The DNA for the CDR3 is TGTGCCTGGAGACCAGGGAAGTTTAGGGAGCTGTTTTTT. Its protein product is CAWRPGKFRELFF.

This chain connects TRBV10-3 to TRBJ2-5, with TRBD1 as a possible D gene (6 bases). The germline CDR1 and CDR2 sequences are ENHRY and SYGVKD. V was trimmed by 11 bases and J by 5 bases, leaving 15 bases between them. CDR3 size: 12 residues. CDR3 coding DNA: TGTGCCGCCCAGGGGTTGGAGGAGACCCAGTACTTC. Its translation: CAAQGLEETQYF.

About this clone itself: The junction departs from germline at one end; a sequencing error may be responsible. The same CDR3 can be traced to other DNA sequences in this sample. The chain employs TRBV6-5 and TRBJ2-2, with 10 positions matching TRBD2. Germline values: CDR1 MNHEY, CDR2 SVGAGI. There are 14 residues in the CDR3. The CDR3 loop is CASGLAENTGELFF. The CDR3, as DNA: TGCGCCAGCGGACTAGCGGAGAACACCGGGGAGCTGTTTTTT.

The rearrangement joins TRBV7-6 to TRBJ2-3; 7 nucleotides align to TRBD2. From germline, CDR1 is SGHVS and CDR2 FNYEAQ. V gave up 4 bases and J gave up 0 bases; unmatched junction bases: 4. CDR3 size: 15 residues. As DNA, the CDR3 is TGTGCCAGCAGCTCTGCGGGAGCTAGCACAGATACGCAGTATTTT. Its translation: CASSSAGASTDTQYF.

The chain is built from TRBV9 and TRBJ2-1; 7 nucleotides align to TRBD2. Germline V lookup: CDR1 SGDLS, CDR2 YYNGEE. V lost 3 bases and J lost 0; bases outside the gene matches: 3. The CDR3 has 15 amino acids. The CDR3 here is CASSARGDSYNEQFF. CDR3 nucleotides: TGTGCCAGCAGCGCTCGGGGGGACTCCTACAATGAGCAGTTCTTC.

This clone has only one observation. CDR3 in amino acids: CASSIQGAIYEQYF. The CDR3 DNA is TGTGCCAGTAGTATACAGGGGGCAATCTACGAGCAGTACTTC. The rearrangement uses TRBV19 and TRBJ2-7; 8 positions match TRBD1. This CDR3 comprises 14 residues. CDR1 and CDR2 from the germline V gene are LNHDA and SQIVND (reference sequence). Trimming took 2 bases from V and 3 from J; bases not matched to a gene: 3.

The V call is TRBV18, the J call TRBJ1-1, with D perhaps matching TRBD1 (6 bases). Deletions cut 3 bases from V and 1 base from J, with 9 bases between. The CDR3 sequence is 14 residues long. Germline CDR1 is KGHSH and CDR2 is LQKENI. The CDR3 region is CASSPRDKNTEAFF. Here the CDR3 DNA reads TGTGCCAGCTCACCCCGGGACAAGAACACTGAAGCTTTCTTT.

V is TRBV5-8 and J is TRBJ2-3; the D is unclear. The V and J ends lost 1 base and 3 bases respectively, with 12 bases between them. CDR3 length equals 15 residues. CDR1 is SGHTS, CDR2 YDEGEE, per germline. CDR3 nucleotide sequence: TGTGCCAGCAGCTTGATGAAGACGGAGACAGATACGCAGTATTTT. Encoded protein: CASSLMKTETDTQYF. The complete variable domain, with remaining parts taken from reference TRBV5-8 and TRBJ2-3, reads EAGVTQSPTHLIKTRGQQATLRCSPISGHTSVYWYQQALGLGLQFLLWYDEGEERNRGNFPPRFSGRQFPNYSSELNVNALELEDSALYLCASSLMKTETDTQYFGPGTRLTVL.

The chain couples TRBV7-8 to TRBJ1-1; D gene unclear. The CDR3 totals 14 residues. Germline CDR1 SGHVS, CDR2 FQNEAQ. Trimming removed 2 bases from V and 1 base from J, with 8 bases in between. The CDR3 sequence is CASSLRFRNTEAFF. In nucleotides, the CDR3 is TGTGCCAGCAGCTTAAGATTCAGGAACACTGAAGCTTTCTTT.

V usage is TRBV19 and J usage is TRBJ2-5, with TRBD2 matching over 13 bases. CDR3 length: 16 amino acids. With 4 bases clipped from V and 4 bases from J, the junction kept 6 bases outside the gene matches. Germline V gene lookup returns CDR1 LNHDA and CDR2 SQIVND (reference sequence). CDR3 sequence reads: CASSRTSGRWGETQYF. The CDR3 nucleotides are TGTGCCAGTAGTAGGACTAGCGGGAGATGGGGAGAGACCCAGTACTTC.

The genes are TRBV4-3 and TRBJ1-5, with TRBD1 matching 7 bases. Per germline, CDR1 LGHNA and CDR2 YSLEER. The J segment lost 2 bases and the V segment lost 4 bases, leaving 11 bases of the junction unmatched. This CDR3 comprises 17 residues. Written as DNA, the CDR3 is TGCGCCAGCAGCCTTACAGGGGAGCGCGGAGGCAATCAGCCCCAGCATTTT. This codes for CASSLTGERGGNQPQHF.

The chain links TRBV28 to TRBJ2-7; 10 bases agree with TRBD2. The V gene end was trimmed by 5 bases and the J gene end by 2 bases; junction bases not matched to a gene: 6. The CDR3 spans 15 residues. Germline V lookup: CDR1 MDHEN, CDR2 SYDVKM. In nucleotides, the CDR3 is TGTGCCAGCAGTCCTCGACTAGCGGGTGCCTACGAGCAGTACTTC. Translating gives CASSPRLAGAYEQYF.

Only a few counts were recorded for this clone. The chain combines TRBV30 with TRBJ2-7; D may be TRBD2 (5 bases). V lost 0 bases, J lost 2 bases, and 20 bases lay in between. Germline assignment: CDR1 GTSNPN and CDR2 SVGIG (reference sequence). The CDR3 extends over 17 amino acids. The DNA of the CDR3 is TGTGCCTGGAGTGTAATCTTTGCGGGCGTGCGAGCCTACGAGCAGTACTTC. It translates to CAWSVIFAGVRAYEQYF.

In this sample, this clone turned up once. V and J are TRBV9 and TRBJ2-5, with TRBD2 as a possible D gene (5 bases). V lost 3 bases and J 5 bases, leaving 11 bases between the germline ends. The CDR3 is 13 amino acids. Germline CDR1 and CDR2: SGDLS and YYNGEE. The CDR3 DNA reads TGTGCCAGCAGCGGATGGGGAGAGGAGACCCAGTACTTC. It yields the protein CASSGWGEETQYF.

The CDR3 reads CASSPPSQKNTEAFF. The DNA for the CDR3 is TGTGCCAGCTCACCACCATCACAAAAGAACACTGAAGCTTTCTTT. This chain joins TRBV18 and TRBJ1-1; D is unresolved. This CDR3 is 15 amino acids long. Germline loops: CDR1 KGHSH, CDR2 LQKENI. Deletions cut 0 bases from V and 1 base from J, with 9 bases between. Full variable domain (outside the CDR3, taken from reference TRBV18 and TRBJ1-1): NAGVMQNPRHLVRRRGQEARLRCSPMKGHSHVYWYRQLPEEGLKFMVYLQKENIIDESGMPKERFSAEFPKEGPSILRIQQVVRGDSAAYFCASSPPSQKNTEAFFGQGTRLTVV.

The chain joins TRBV10-3 to TRBJ2-5; 9 positions match TRBD2. This CDR3 spans 16 amino acids. The V and J ends lost 2 bases and 4 bases, in that order; junction bases with no gene match: 8. CDR1 is ENHRY and CDR2 is SYGVKD in the germline V gene. CDR3 amino acids: CAISERGGGAGETQYF. Written as DNA, the CDR3 is TGTGCCATCAGTGAGAGGGGCGGGGGGGCCGGAGAGACCCAGTACTTC.

This clone has a handful of counts. Here the CDR3 DNA reads TGTGCCAGCAGACAAACACTAGCGGGTCCCTACGAGCAGTACTTC. It codes for CASRQTLAGPYEQYF. The chain links TRBV5-6 to TRBJ2-7, with 9 positions matching TRBD2. Per the germline V gene, CDR1 is SGHDT and CDR2 is YYEEEE. The V and J ends lost 5 bases and 2 bases, in that order; junction bases with no gene match: 8. The CDR3 length is 15 residues.

This clone was counted once. The chain couples TRBV28 to TRBJ2-1; 9 bases fit TRBD1. V was pared by 5 bases and J by 8 bases, with 7 bases of the junction left unmatched. CDR3 length: 14 amino acids. Germline V gene data show CDR1 as MDHEN and CDR2 as SYDVKM. Here the CDR3 DNA reads TGTGCCAGCAGTATTACAGGGGGCAGGTATGAGCAGTTCTTC. Translated, it gives CASSITGGRYEQFF.

The rearrangement uses TRBV7-2 and TRBJ2-2; D perhaps matches TRBD2 (5 bases). CDR1 is SGHTA, CDR2 FQGNSA, per germline. The CDR3 loop spans 15 amino acids. The germline V and J ends were trimmed by 5 bases and 4 bases, with 14 bases remaining between them. Here the CDR3 reads CASSAPPGTTGELFF. CDR3 DNA: TGTGCCAGCAGCGCACCGCCGGGAACCACCGGGGAGCTGTTTTTT.